The rows below give T cell receptor beta chains drawn from one sample of a study of lymphopenia after photon versus proton radiotherapy. Measured with immunoSEQ multiplex PCR; TCRdb has only the in-frame clones, and not every one. The sample shows 25,000 to 35,000 clones, nearly 95% of them seen only once. The sample was peripheral blood, taken from a patient treated with photon-based radiotherapy. The receptors originated from a woman between 50 and 59 years old with cholangiocarcinoma. Both conserved end residues are part of each CDR3. A D gene is named only where the DNA matches it firmly. Clone size, where shown, is once, few, many, or a class for clones that have expanded.

DNA	CDR3	V	J	D	size
TGTGCCAGCAGTTACAGGGTCCCGTCGGTTTACGAGCAGTACTTC	CASSYRVPSVYEQYF	TRBV6-5	TRBJ2-7	-	-
TGTGCCAGCAGCAGATCTAGCGGGCGCGGCTACGAGCAGTACTTC	CASSRSSGRGYEQYF	TRBV7-2	TRBJ2-7	TRBD2	-
TGTGCCAGCAGTTACGTAGGGACAGAAGCTTTCTTT	CASSYVGTEAFF	TRBV6-5	TRBJ1-1	-	-
TGTGCCAGCAGCTTAACGGCGGGGGGGCCATTAGATACGCAGTATTTT	CASSLTAGGPLDTQYF	TRBV7-2	TRBJ2-3	TRBD2	-
TGTGCCAGCTCACCACCCGGTGGACAGGGCAACGAGCAGTACTTC	CASSPPGGQGNEQYF	TRBV18	TRBJ2-7	TRBD1	-
TGTGCCAGCAGCTTAGAGGCAGGGGGGGTAGCCATTCAGTACTTC	CASSLEAGGVAIQYF	TRBV7-2	TRBJ2-4	-	once
TGTGCCAGTAGTATTATAGCGACTAATTCACCCCTCCACTTT	CASSIIATNSPLHF	TRBV19	TRBJ1-6	-	once
TGTGCCAGCAGTGAAAGCCGTCTAGCGGGGCCCTACGAGCAGTACTTC	CASSESRLAGPYEQYF	TRBV6-1	TRBJ2-7	TRBD2	-
TGTGCCAGCAGTTTGAGCTCTAACTATGGCTACACCTTC	CASSLSSNYGYTF	TRBV6-5	TRBJ1-2	-	-
TGTGCCAGCAGCTTAGGGCAAGCAACTAATGAAAAACTGTTTTTT	CASSLGQATNEKLFF	TRBV7-9	TRBJ1-4	-	-
TGTGCCAGCAGCCCTCGGGCGGATAGAGAGCAGTTCTTC	CASSPRADREQFF	TRBV6-5	TRBJ2-1	-	-
TGTGCCAGCAGCCGCCAGTTGAACACTGAAGCTTTCTTT	CASSRQLNTEAFF	TRBV6-4	TRBJ1-1	-	-
TGTGCCAGCAGCGACTGGACCGAGGGTTCACCCCTCCACTTT	CASSDWTEGSPLHF	TRBV2	TRBJ1-6	-	-
TGTGCCACCAGCAGCGAGAGATACCTTTCTGGGGCCAACGTCCTGACTTTC	CATSSERYLSGANVLTF	TRBV15	TRBJ2-6	-	-
TGTGCCAGCAGCACCTGGACAGGGGTTGGGGAGCTGTTTTTT	CASSTWTGVGELFF	TRBV11-3	TRBJ2-2	TRBD1	-
TGTGCCAGCACAGACAGGGGATCAAACTATGGCTACACCTTC	CASTDRGSNYGYTF	TRBV2	TRBJ1-2	TRBD1	-
TGTGCCAGCAGTCGTGAGGGGCTGGGCAATCAGCCCCAGCATTTT	CASSREGLGNQPQHF	TRBV2	TRBJ1-5	-	-
TGCGCCAGCAGTCGACAGGGCACAGATACGCAGTATTTT	CASSRQGTDTQYF	TRBV10-1	TRBJ2-3	-	-
TGTGCCAGCAGCCGTCGGAACAGGGAGGGCACTGAAGCTTTCTTT	CASSRRNREGTEAFF	TRBV21-1	TRBJ1-1	-	-
TGTGCCAGCAGCCGAGGGGGGGTCGGCAATGAGCAGTTCTTC	CASSRGGVGNEQFF	TRBV7-2	TRBJ2-1	-	-
TGTGCCAGCAGCCAAGCCGCTAGGGGGACCGAGCAGTACTTC	CASSQAARGTEQYF	TRBV14	TRBJ2-7	-	-
TGTGCCAGCACAGGGACAGGGGGATATGAAAAACTGTTTTTT	CASTGTGGYEKLFF	TRBV2	TRBJ1-4	TRBD1	once
TGTGCCAGCAGTTCTCTACCTAGCGCTCATGCCGATACGCAGTATTTT	CASSSLPSAHADTQYF	TRBV28	TRBJ2-3	-	-
TGTGCCAGCTCACAAAGACAGGGGTACTACAATGAGCAGTTCTTC	CASSQRQGYYNEQFF	TRBV18	TRBJ2-1	TRBD1	once
TGTGCCAGCAGCTCCCGGGGGGTGAACACTGAAGCTTTCTTT	CASSSRGVNTEAFF	TRBV5-4	TRBJ1-1	-	few
TGTGCCACTCACCCGGACAGGGGGCTGGGTAGCACTGAAGCTTTCTTT	CATHPDRGLGSTEAFF	TRBV10-3	TRBJ1-1	TRBD1	-
TGTGCCTGGGTTGAAGGGCTTAGTGCGGGTACTTTCTTT	CAWVEGLSAGTFF	TRBV30	TRBJ1-1	-	-
TGTGCCAGCAGCTCCTCCCAAATGGGGGTAACTGAAGCTTTCTTT	CASSSSQMGVTEAFF	TRBV9	TRBJ1-1	-	-
TGTGCCAGCAGCTCACAGGGAGCCTCCTACGAGCAGTACTTC	CASSSQGASYEQYF	TRBV5-4	TRBJ2-7	-	-
TGTGCCAGCAAAGACTGGACCTACACCGGGGAGCTGTTTTTT	CASKDWTYTGELFF	TRBV6-1	TRBJ2-2	-	-
TGTGCCAGCAGCTTATTAGGCGGGGGGAACACCGGGGAGCTGTTTTTT	CASSLLGGGNTGELFF	TRBV7-8	TRBJ2-2	TRBD2	-
TGTGCCTGGACCGGGACAGGGGATTTCTATGGCTACACCTTC	CAWTGTGDFYGYTF	TRBV30	TRBJ1-2	TRBD1	-
TGTGCCACCAGTTTTGGTGGAGAGACCCAGTACTTC	CATSFGGETQYF	TRBV15	TRBJ2-5	-	-
TGTGCCAGCAGCTTAGAGGGAGGGTCTGGGCCCCAGCATTTT	CASSLEGGSGPQHF	TRBV7-9	TRBJ1-5	-	-
TGTGCCAGCAGCTTAGGCGGGGGCTACAATGAGCAGTTCTTC	CASSLGGGYNEQFF	TRBV7-6	TRBJ2-1	TRBD2	-
TGTGCCAGCAGCTTGTCCAGGGTAGGAAACACCATATATTTT	CASSLSRVGNTIYF	TRBV7-8	TRBJ1-3	-	-
TGTGCCAGCATGAAGGGTATATCCTACAATGAGCAGTTCTTC	CASMKGISYNEQFF	TRBV6-5	TRBJ2-1	-	-
TGCACCAGCAGCTCCGGACTAGCGGGGGGGCTGGATTGCGAGTTCTTC	CTSSSGLAGGLDCEFF	TRBV1	TRBJ2-1	-	-
TGTGCCATCAGTGAATCACCGGGACAGGGCTATGGCTACACCTTC	CAISESPGQGYGYTF	TRBV10-3	TRBJ1-2	TRBD1	-
TGTGCCAGCAGCTCAGGACAGGCCCAAGTGCCCCAGCATTTT	CASSSGQAQVPQHF	TRBV5-8	TRBJ1-5	TRBD1	-
TGTGCCAGCAGCTTAGATCGGGATTTGGATACGCAGTATTTT	CASSLDRDLDTQYF	TRBV11-3	TRBJ2-3	-	once
TGTGCCAGCAGTTTCGGAAGGGGCGTCGGCCACGAGCAGTACTTC	CASSFGRGVGHEQYF	TRBV6-5	TRBJ2-7	-	-
TGTGCCAGCAGCTTCCCCCGTTGGGCGGGAGATTCCAACTATGGCTACACCTTC	CASSFPRWAGDSNYGYTF	TRBV5-8	TRBJ1-2	-	-
TGTGCCAGCAGTTACTCGAGCGAGCAGTACTTC	CASSYSSEQYF	TRBV6-5	TRBJ2-7	-	few
TGCGCCAGCAGCCAAGAGGGGCCCCGAGCAACTAATGAAAAACTGTTTTTT	CASSQEGPRATNEKLFF	TRBV4-1	TRBJ1-4	-	-
TGTGCCAGCAGCTTAGTCGGCCCACCAGATACGCAGTATTTT	CASSLVGPPDTQYF	TRBV11-3	TRBJ2-3	-	-